The clone carrying this TCR beta chain has only a few counts. The data were obtained in a study of early T cells in non-severe SARS-CoV-2 infection. About the study: Sequencing input comprised bulk RNA from unsorted whole blood; chain pairing was not available.

The library protocol tagged individual cDNA molecules with unique molecular identifiers. TCRdb called the 5' RACE reads again in MiXCR, with one record for every CDR3 protein. This table holds tens of thousands of distinct CDR3 sequences, about 13% found once. Trimming removed 4 bases at V and 8 bases at J, with 6 bases between. Germline CDR1 SNHLY, CDR2 FYNNEI. The CDR3 sequence is 12 residues long. The sequences come from whole blood, collected at baseline. This TCR was sampled from an adult who was a healthcare worker with PCR-confirmed SARS-CoV-2 infection or an uninfected control (not recorded which). The genes are TRBV2 and TRBJ1-6; D gene ambiguous. CDR3 sequence: CASSVRDSPLHF. The CDR3 nucleotides read TGTGCCAGCAGTGTGCGGGATTCACCCCTCCACTTT.